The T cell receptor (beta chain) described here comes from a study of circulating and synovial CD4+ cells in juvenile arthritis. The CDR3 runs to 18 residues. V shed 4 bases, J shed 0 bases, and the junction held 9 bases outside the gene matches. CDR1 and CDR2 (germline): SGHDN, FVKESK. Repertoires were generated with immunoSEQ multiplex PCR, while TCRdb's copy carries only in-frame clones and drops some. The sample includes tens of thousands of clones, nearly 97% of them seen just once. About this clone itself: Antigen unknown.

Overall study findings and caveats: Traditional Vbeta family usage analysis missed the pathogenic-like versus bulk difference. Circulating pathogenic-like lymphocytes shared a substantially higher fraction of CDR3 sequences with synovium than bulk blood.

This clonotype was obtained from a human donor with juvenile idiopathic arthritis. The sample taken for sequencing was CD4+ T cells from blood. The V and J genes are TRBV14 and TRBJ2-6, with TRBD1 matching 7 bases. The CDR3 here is CASSPIQGVSSGANVLTF. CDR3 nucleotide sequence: TGTGCCAGCAGCCCCATCCAGGGGGTTAGCTCTGGGGCCAACGTCCTGACTTTC. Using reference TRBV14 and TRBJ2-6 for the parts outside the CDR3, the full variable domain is EAGVTQFPSHSVIEKGQTVTLRCDPISGHDNLYWYRRVMGKEIKFLLHFVKESKQDESGMPNNRFLAERTGGTYSTLKVQPAELEDSGVYFCASSPIQGVSSGANVLTFGAGSRLTVL.